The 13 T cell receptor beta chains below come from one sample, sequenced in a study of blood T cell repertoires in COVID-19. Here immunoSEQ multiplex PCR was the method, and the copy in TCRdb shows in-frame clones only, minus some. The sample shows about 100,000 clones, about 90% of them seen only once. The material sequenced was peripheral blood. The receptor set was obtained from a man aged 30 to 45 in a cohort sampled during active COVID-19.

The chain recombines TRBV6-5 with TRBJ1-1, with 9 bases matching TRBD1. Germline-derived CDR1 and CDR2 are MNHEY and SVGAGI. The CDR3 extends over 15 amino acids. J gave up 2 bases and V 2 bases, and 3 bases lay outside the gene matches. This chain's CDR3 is CASSYGGQGNTEAFF. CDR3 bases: TGTGCCAGCAGTTACGGGGGACAGGGAAACACTGAAGCTTTCTTT.

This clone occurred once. The CDR3 region is CASSLTLGVGADTQYF. Here the CDR3 DNA reads TGTGCCAGCAGCTTGACCCTAGGAGTAGGGGCAGATACGCAGTATTTT. V is TRBV7-9 and J is TRBJ2-3; D is perhaps TRBD1 (5 bases). This CDR3 region has 16 residues. Trimming left V 3 bases short and J 4 bases short, with 17 bases between. In germline, CDR1 is SEHNR, CDR2 FQNEAQ (reference sequence). The full variable domain, completed using reference TRBV7-9 and TRBJ2-3, is DTGVSQNPRHKITKRGQNVTFRCDPISEHNRLYWYRQTLGQGPEFLTYFQNEAQLEKSRLLSDRFSAERPKGSFSTLEIQRTEQGDSAMYLCASSLTLGVGADTQYFGPGTRLTVL.

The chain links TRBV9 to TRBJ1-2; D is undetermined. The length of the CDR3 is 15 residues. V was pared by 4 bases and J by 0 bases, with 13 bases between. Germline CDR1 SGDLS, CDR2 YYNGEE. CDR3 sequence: CASSPIAGANYGYTF. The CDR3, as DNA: TGTGCCAGCAGCCCGATCGCTGGAGCTAACTATGGCTACACCTTC. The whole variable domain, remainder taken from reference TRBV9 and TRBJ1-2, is DSGVTQTPKHLITATGQRVTLRCSPRSGDLSVYWYQQSLDQGLQFLIQYYNGEERAKGNILERFSAQQFPDLHSELNLSSLELGDSALYFCASSPIAGANYGYTFGSGTRLTVV.

CDR3 DNA sequence: TGTGCCAGCAGCCAAGCTGGGACAAACTCGATTTTTGGCTACACCTTC. It yields the protein CASSQAGTNSIFGYTF. This chain connects TRBV3-1 (or the pseudogene TRBV3-2) to TRBJ1-2; TRBD1 might be the D (6 bases). Looked up from germline, CDR1 is LGHDT and CDR2 is YNNKEL (reference sequence). This CDR3 spans 16 amino acids. The V end lost 1 base, the J end lost 7 bases, and 19 bases lay between the germline ends.

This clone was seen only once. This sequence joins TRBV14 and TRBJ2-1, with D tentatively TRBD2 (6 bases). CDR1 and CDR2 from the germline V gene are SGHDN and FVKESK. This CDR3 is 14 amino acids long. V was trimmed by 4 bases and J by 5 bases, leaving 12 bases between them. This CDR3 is CASSRKGGDNEQFF. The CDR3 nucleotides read TGTGCCAGCAGCCGAAAGGGAGGAGACAATGAGCAGTTCTTC.

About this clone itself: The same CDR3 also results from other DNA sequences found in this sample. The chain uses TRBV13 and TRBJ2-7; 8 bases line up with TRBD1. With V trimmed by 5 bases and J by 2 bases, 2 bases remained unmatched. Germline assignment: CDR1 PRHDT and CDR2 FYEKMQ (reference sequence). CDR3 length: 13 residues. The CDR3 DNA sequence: TGTGCCAGCAGCCTGGACAGGGCCTACGAGCAGTACTTC. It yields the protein CASSLDRAYEQYF.

The CDR3 here is CASSRGTGNQPQHF. The CDR3 DNA reads as TGTGCCAGCAGCCGAGGGACAGGAAATCAGCCCCAGCATTTT. This chain connects TRBV6-5 to TRBJ1-5, with TRBD1 matching 8 bases. CDR1 MNHEY and CDR2 SVGAGI come from the germline V gene. After removal of 6 bases from V and 4 bases from J, the junction contained 5 bases not matched to a gene. The CDR3 is 14 amino acids.

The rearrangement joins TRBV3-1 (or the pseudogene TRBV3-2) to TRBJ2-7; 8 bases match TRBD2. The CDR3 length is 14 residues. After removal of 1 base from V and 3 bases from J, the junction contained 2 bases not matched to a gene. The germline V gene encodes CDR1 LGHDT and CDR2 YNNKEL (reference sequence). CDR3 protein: CASSQVGTSYEQYF. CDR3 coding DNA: TGTGCCAGCAGCCAAGTTGGGACTAGCTACGAGCAGTACTTC.

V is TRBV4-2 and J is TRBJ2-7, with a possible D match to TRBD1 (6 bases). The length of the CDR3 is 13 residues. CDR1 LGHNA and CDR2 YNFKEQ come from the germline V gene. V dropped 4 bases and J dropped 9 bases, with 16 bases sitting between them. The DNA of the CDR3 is TGTGCCAGCAGCCCACAGGGTTCCGCGGGGCAGTACTTC. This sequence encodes CASSPQGSAGQYF.

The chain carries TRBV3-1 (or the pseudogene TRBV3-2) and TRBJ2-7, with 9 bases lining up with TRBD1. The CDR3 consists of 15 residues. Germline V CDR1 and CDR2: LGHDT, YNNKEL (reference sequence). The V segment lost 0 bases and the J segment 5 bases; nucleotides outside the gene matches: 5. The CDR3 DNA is TGTGCCAGCAGCCAAGAAGGGACAGGGACCCACGAGCAGTACTTC. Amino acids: CASSQEGTGTHEQYF.

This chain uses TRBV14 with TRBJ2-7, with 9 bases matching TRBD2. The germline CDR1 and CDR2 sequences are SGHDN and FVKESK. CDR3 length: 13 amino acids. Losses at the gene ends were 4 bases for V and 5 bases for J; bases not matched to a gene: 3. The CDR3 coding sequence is TGTGCCAGCAGCCCCAGACTAGCGGACGAGCAGTACTTC. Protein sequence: CASSPRLADEQYF.

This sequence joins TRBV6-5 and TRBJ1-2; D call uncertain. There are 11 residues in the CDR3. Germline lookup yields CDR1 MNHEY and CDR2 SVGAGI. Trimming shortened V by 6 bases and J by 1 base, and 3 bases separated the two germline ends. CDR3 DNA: TGTGCCAGCAGCCATAACTATGGCTACACCTTC. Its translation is CASSHNYGYTF.

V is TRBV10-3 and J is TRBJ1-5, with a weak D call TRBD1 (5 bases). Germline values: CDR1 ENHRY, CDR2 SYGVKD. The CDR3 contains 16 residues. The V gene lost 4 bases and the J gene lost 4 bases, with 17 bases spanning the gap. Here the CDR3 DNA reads TGTGCCATCAGTGGAGGGAGGGGAACGGGAAATCAGCCCCAGCATTTT. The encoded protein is CAISGGRGTGNQPQHF.